This is a list of T cell receptor beta chains from one sample in a study of blood T cells in healthy people across ages. One entry per CDR3 protein, called by TCRdb with MiXCR from the 5' RACE reads. Here the sample spans about 680,000 distinct CDR3 sequences, around 49% being singletons. Sequencing was performed on blood. The receptors here all came from a woman aged 55-70 years in good health. The CDR3 runs from the conserved cysteine through the conserved F or W. D genes are given only for firm matches. Clone size is stated in some rows and not others, as once, few, many or a class when expanded.

>TRBV4-3|.|TRBJ2-4|TRBD2
CASSQWGPGLAGDGTKNIQYF
TGCGCCAGCAGCCAATGGGGCCCGGGACTAGCGGGAGACGGTACCAAAAACATTCAGTACTTC
>TRBV3-1|few|TRBJ2-4|.
CASSHLIQGRSPNIQYF
TGTGCCAGCAGCCACCTAATCCAGGGACGGAGCCCAAACATTCAGTACTTC
>TRBV20-1|.|TRBJ2-7|.
CSAAPRGAGRYEQYF
TGCAGTGCTGCCCCCCGGGGGGCTGGGAGGTACGAGCAGTACTTC
>TRBV28|.|TRBJ1-4|TRBD1
CASSGDRGEEKLFF
TGTGCCAGCAGTGGGGACAGGGGTGAGGAAAAACTGTTTTTT
>TRBV5-4|.|TRBJ2-7|TRBD2
CASSSLGGRIYEQYF
TGTGCCAGCAGCTCCCTTGGCGGGAGAATCTACGAGCAGTACTTC
>TRBV20-1|few|TRBJ2-3|TRBD2
CSARGGRTSGTDTQYF
TGCAGTGCTAGAGGTGGTCGGACTAGCGGCACAGATACGCAGTATTTT
>TRBV11-2|few|TRBJ2-1|TRBD2
CASSLMASGSNEQFF
TGTGCCAGCAGCTTAATGGCTAGCGGATCCAATGAGCAGTTCTTC
>TRBV7-2|.|TRBJ2-7|.
CASSLRHSYEQYF
TGTGCCAGCAGCCTAAGACACTCCTACGAGCAGTACTTC
>TRBV29-1|few|TRBJ2-1|.
CSVEVGSRDEQFF
TGCAGCGTTGAAGTCGGGAGTCGGGATGAGCAGTTCTTC
>TRBV27|.|TRBJ1-4|.
CASSSRGRGGGNEKLFF
TGTGCCAGCAGTTCGAGGGGGAGGGGAGGGGGTAATGAAAAACTGTTTTTT
>TRBV5-1|.|TRBJ1-2|.
CASSLDGFGGYTF
TGCGCCAGCAGCTTGGACGGGTTCGGAGGCTACACCTTC
>TRBV29-1|.|TRBJ2-3|.
CSLRKGVEDAQYF
TGCAGCTTAAGGAAGGGAGTGGAAGATGCGCAGTATTTT
>TRBV12-3/TRBV12-4|.|TRBJ1-1|.
CASSLRGTGNTEAFF
TGTGCCAGCAGTTTAAGGGGCACCGGGAACACTGAAGCTTTCTTT
>TRBV28|.|TRBJ2-7|TRBD2
CASWASGYEQYF
TGTGCCAGCTGGGCTAGCGGGTACGAGCAGTACTTC
>TRBV29-1|many|TRBJ2-1|.
CSVEGVGSSYNEQFF
TGCAGCGTTGAAGGGGTGGGGAGCTCCTACAATGAGCAGTTCTTC
>TRBV6-9|.|TRBJ2-1|.
CASSYKWTPPNNEQFF
TGTGCCAGCAGTTACAAGTGGACCCCGCCTAACAATGAGCAGTTCTTC
>TRBV20-1|.|TRBJ2-4|.
CSARDVSPAGGTKNIQYF
TGCAGTGCTAGAGACGTTAGCCCGGCAGGAGGGACCAAAAACATTCAGTACTTC
>TRBV25-1|few|TRBJ2-7|.
CASSELAVHYEQYF
TGTGCCAGCAGTGAACTAGCAGTCCACTACGAGCAGTACTTC
>TRBV7-2|few|TRBJ2-5|TRBD2
CASSLSGTYQETQYF
TGTGCCAGCAGCTTAAGCGGGACCTACCAAGAGACCCAGTACTTC
>TRBV4-2|.|TRBJ1-2|.
CVSRDARIYGYTF
TGTGTCAGCCGGGACGCACGGATCTATGGCTACACCTTC
>TRBV7-7|few|TRBJ2-5|.
CASSLQTREETQYF
TGTGCCAGCAGCTTACAGACTAGGGAAGAGACCCAGTACTTC
>TRBV7-3|few|TRBJ2-1|.
CASSFVPLDEQFF
TGTGCCAGCAGCTTTGTTCCGTTAGATGAGCAGTTCTTC
>TRBV29-1|.|TRBJ2-5|TRBD1
CSVLQGAETQYF
TGCAGCGTATTACAGGGGGCGGAGACCCAGTACTTC
>TRBV11-2|.|TRBJ2-5|TRBD2
CASSLRPAGLGTQYF
TGTGCCAGCAGCTTAAGGCCAGCGGGATTAGGGACCCAGTACTTC
>TRBV7-8|.|TRBJ2-7|TRBD1
CASSWSETGGGEQYF
TGTGCTAGCAGCTGGTCAGAGACAGGGGGCGGGGAGCAGTACTTC
>TRBV3-1|few|TRBJ2-1|.
CASGGANNEQFF
TGTGCCAGCGGAGGGGCCAACAATGAGCAGTTCTTC
>TRBV20-1|.|TRBJ2-1|TRBD2
CSASSGWLAGGQDEQFF
TGCAGTGCTAGTAGCGGCTGGCTAGCGGGAGGGCAAGATGAGCAGTTCTTC